The rows below give T cell receptor beta chains drawn from one sample of a study of beta chain features in type 1 diabetes. TCRdb's copy holds only in-frame clones and misses some; the assay was immunoSEQ multiplex PCR. This sample yields 200,000 to 250,000 clones, of which over 7.5% are seen a single time; 0.034% belongs to the top ten. The sequenced material came from naive CD4+ T cells from blood. The receptors shown here come from a woman aged 18-29 years in good health. Each CDR3 is given with its conserved first and last residue. Each record gives: clone size, D gene, J gene, V gene, CDR3 protein, CDR3 DNA. D genes are given only for firm matches. Size is omitted from some rows. Given values are once, few, many or a class for expanded clones.

>.|.|TRBJ1-2|TRBV18
CASSPPGQTYGYTF
TGTGCCAGCTCACCACCCGGACAGACTTATGGCTACACCTTC
>.|TRBD1|TRBJ2-1|TRBV18
CASSPPGQISYNEQFF
TGTGCCAGCTCACCGCCGGGACAGATCTCCTACAATGAGCAGTTCTTC
>.|.|TRBJ1-5|TRBV6-1
CASSDPNQPQHF
TGTGCCAGCAGTGACCCGAATCAGCCCCAGCATTTT
>few|TRBD2|TRBJ2-1|TRBV5-1
CASSSLAGGNNEQFF
TGCGCCAGCAGCTCATTAGCGGGGGGTAACAATGAGCAGTTCTTC
>few|.|TRBJ2-3|TRBV5-1
CASSGLGAPTDTQYF
TGCGCCAGCAGCGGATTAGGGGCCCCCACAGATACGCAGTATTTT
>.|.|TRBJ1-6|TRBV7-9
CASSLLIGVGNSPLHF
TGTGCCAGCAGCTTACTTATCGGAGTCGGCAATTCACCCCTCCACTTT
>.|TRBD2|TRBJ2-5|TRBV18
CASSLSGGPETQYF
TGTGCCAGCTCACTAAGCGGGGGTCCAGAGACCCAGTACTTC
>few|.|TRBJ1-1|TRBV7-9
CASSPSPRTVFTEAFF
TGTGCCAGCAGCCCGAGTCCCCGGACAGTTTTCACTGAAGCTTTCTTT
>.|.|TRBJ1-1|TRBV5-1
CASSTRQVNLNTEAFF
TGCGCCAGCAGCACTCGACAGGTAAATCTGAACACTGAAGCTTTCTTT
>.|.|TRBJ2-1|TRBV18
CASSRQGFENEQFF
TGTGCCAGCTCACGGCAGGGCTTCGAGAATGAGCAGTTCTTC
>.|.|TRBJ1-4|TRBV30
CAWSVRQSVLGEKLFF
TGTGCCTGGAGTGTACGACAGTCGGTGTTAGGGGAAAAACTGTTTTTT
>few|.|TRBJ2-7|TRBV7-8
CASSLARPYEQYF
TGTGCCAGCAGCTTAGCGAGGCCCTACGAGCAGTACTTC
>.|TRBD2|TRBJ2-3|TRBV7-6
CASSPSGGDPDTQYF
TGTGCCAGCAGCCCCAGCGGGGGGGATCCAGATACGCAGTATTTT
>.|TRBD1|TRBJ2-7|TRBV29-1
CSAARQGVNEQYF
TGCAGCGCCGCCCGACAGGGAGTAAACGAGCAGTACTTC
>few|TRBD1|TRBJ1-2|TRBV6-5
CASSYPDRGVDGYTF
TGTGCCAGCAGTTACCCGGACAGGGGAGTCGATGGCTACACCTTC
>.|.|TRBJ1-6|TRBV7-2
CASSLVPGQNNSPLHF
TGTGCCAGCAGCTTAGTTCCCGGACAGAATAATTCACCCCTCCACTTT
>.|.|TRBJ2-6|TRBV6-5
CASCRGKAGANVLTF
TGTGCCAGCTGTCGGGGGAAGGCTGGGGCCAACGTCCTGACTTTC
>.|TRBD2|TRBJ2-3|TRBV6-5
CASSSLAALSTDTQYF
TGTGCCAGCAGTTCCCTAGCGGCCCTTAGCACAGATACGCAGTATTTT
>few|.|TRBJ2-7|TRBV6-5
CASSYNRVAYEQYF
TGTGCCAGCAGTTATAACAGGGTCGCCTACGAGCAGTACTTC
>few|TRBD1|TRBJ2-7|TRBV5-1
CASSFGQDYEQYF
TGCGCCAGCAGCTTCGGACAGGACTACGAGCAGTACTTC
>.|TRBD1|TRBJ2-3|TRBV15
CATSRESGTVFTDTQYF
TGTGCCACCAGCAGAGAGTCTGGGACAGTATTCACAGATACGCAGTATTTT
>few|TRBD1|TRBJ2-7|TRBV10-1
CASSETGGKYEQYF
TGCGCCAGCAGTGAAACAGGGGGTAAATACGAGCAGTACTTC
>few|TRBD2|TRBJ2-7|TRBV4-2
CASSQGDLAGEQYF
TGTGCCAGCAGCCAAGGTGATCTAGCGGGGGAGCAGTACTTC
>few|.|TRBJ1-2|TRBV2
CASSPGADYGYTF
TGTGCCAGCAGTCCTGGGGCAGACTATGGCTACACCTTC
>.|.|TRBJ1-4|TRBV28
CASTNRPGDPTNEKLFF
TGTGCCAGCACCAACAGGCCAGGGGATCCAACTAATGAAAAACTGTTTTTT
>few|.|TRBJ1-1|TRBV2
CASSEDRRNTEAFF
TGTGCCAGCAGCGAGGACAGACGGAACACTGAAGCTTTCTTT
>few|.|TRBJ1-1|TRBV28
CASSGVLNTEAFF
TGTGCCAGCAGTGGAGTGCTGAACACTGAAGCTTTCTTT
>few|.|TRBJ1-1|TRBV30
CAWSGQGSEAFF
TGTGCCTGGAGTGGGCAGGGAAGTGAAGCTTTCTTT
>few|TRBD1|TRBJ2-2|TRBV5-4
CASSLALGTGDRTGELFF
TGTGCCAGCAGCTTGGCCCTGGGGACAGGGGATCGGACCGGGGAGCTGTTTTTT
>few|.|TRBJ1-4|TRBV30
CARGGVDEKLFF
TGTGCACGGGGGGGCGTGGATGAAAAACTGTTTTTT
>few|.|TRBJ2-3|TRBV5-4
CASSPSPLDTQYF
TGTGCCAGCAGCCCGTCTCCTTTAGATACGCAGTATTTT
>.|TRBD2|TRBJ2-2|TRBV28
CASRSLSLGTSGVGELFF
TGTGCCAGCAGGTCCCTTTCACTCGGGACTAGCGGGGTTGGGGAGCTGTTTTTT
>.|.|TRBJ1-4|TRBV5-8
CASSPLGETRGGKLFF
TGTGCCAGCAGCCCACTTGGGGAGACCAGGGGCGGAAAACTGTTTTTT
>.|.|TRBJ2-3|TRBV7-2
CASSLGLASTDTQYF
TGTGCCAGCAGTTTAGGTCTGGCTAGCACAGATACGCAGTATTTT
>once|TRBD1|TRBJ1-6|TRBV7-9
CASSLTDRAYNSPLHF
TGTGCCAGCAGCTTAACGGACAGGGCATATAATTCACCCCTCCACTTT
>.|.|TRBJ1-1|TRBV6-1
CASSTQGNTEAFF
TGTGCCAGCAGCACACAGGGGAACACTGAAGCTTTCTTT
>.|.|TRBJ1-3|TRBV29-1
CSVPRGNYGNTIYF
TGCAGCGTGCCAAGAGGGAATTATGGAAACACCATATATTTT
>.|.|TRBJ1-5|TRBV21-1
CASSKRDRDNSNQPQHF
TGTGCCAGCAGCAAGAGAGACAGGGATAATAGCAATCAGCCCCAGCATTTT
>.|TRBD1|TRBJ2-1|TRBV5-1
CASSLTGQASSYNEQFF
TGCGCCAGCAGCTTGACGGGACAGGCGAGCTCCTACAATGAGCAGTTCTTC
>.|.|TRBJ1-4|TRBV15
CATSREGGEKLFF
TGTGCCACCAGCAGAGAAGGAGGGGAAAAACTGTTTTTT
>many|.|TRBJ2-7|TRBV30
CAWSAMVTGEQYF
TGTGCCTGGAGTGCGATGGTCACAGGGGAGCAGTACTTC
>few|TRBD2|TRBJ2-3|TRBV5-4
CASSPTSGSTDTQYF
TGTGCCAGCAGCCCGACTAGCGGCAGCACAGATACGCAGTATTTT
>few|TRBD1|TRBJ2-3|TRBV29-1
CSALRDRDHFRQDTQYF
TGCAGCGCCCTCCGGGACAGGGACCACTTTAGACAGGATACGCAGTATTTT
>.|.|TRBJ1-2|TRBV4-1
CASSQPGRTGYGYTF
TGCGCCAGCAGCCAACCAGGGCGGACCGGCTATGGCTACACCTTC
>.|.|TRBJ2-5|TRBV14
CASSLAPQETQYF
TGTGCCAGCAGCTTAGCGCCTCAAGAGACCCAGTACTTC